The 5 T cell receptor beta chains presented below share a single source sample, sequenced in a study of CD8 T cells in ankylosing spondylitis. TCRdb passed the 5' RACE reads through MiXCR, listing each CDR3 protein once. The sample consists of 35,000 or so distinct CDR3 sequences, approximately 17% of them appearing once. What was sequenced was blood. These receptors all come from a male donor with ankylosing spondylitis or in good health (not recorded which).

This clonotype showed up just a few times. The J gene is TRBJ2-5, the V gene TRBV4-2; D assignment may be TRBD1 or TRBD2 (5 bases each). V was cut by 0 bases and J by 5 bases, with 10 bases left in between. The CDR3 loop spans 14 amino acids. Germline assignment: CDR1 LGHNA and CDR2 YNFKEQ. This chain's CDR3 is CASSQEGDFETQYF. As DNA, the CDR3 is TGTGCCAGCAGCCAAGAGGGGGATTTCGAGACCCAGTACTTC.

This clonotype was detected only a few times. The rearrangement links TRBV7-8 to TRBJ2-5; D unresolved. Germline V lookup: CDR1 SGHVS, CDR2 FQNEAQ. The CDR3 contains 17 residues. CDR3: CDQQAPMADPFQETQYF. The CDR3, as DNA: TGTGATCAGCAGGCGCCGATGGCGGACCCATTCCAAGAGACCCAGTACTTC.

This clonotype has only a few counts. The gene calls are TRBV7-3 and TRBJ2-2, with 7 positions matching TRBD2. Germline V lookup: CDR1 SGHTA, CDR2 FQGTGA. V lost 4 bases to trimming and J lost 6 bases; unmatched junction nucleotides: 5. CDR3 length equals 14 residues. The DNA for the CDR3 is TGTGCCAGCAGCTCAACGACTAGCTCCGGGGAGCTGTTTTTT. As protein: CASSSTTSSGELFF. Full variable domain (missing parts from reference TRBV7-3 and TRBJ2-2): GAGVSQTPSNKVTEKGKYVELRCDPISGHTALYWYRQSLGQGPEFLIYFQGTGAADDSGLPNDRFFAVRPEGSVSTLKIQRTERGDSAVYLCASSSTTSSGELFFGEGSRLTVL.

This clonotype came up a few times. The chain combines TRBV28 with TRBJ2-6; 7 bases are shared with TRBD2. V gave up 4 bases and J gave up 2 bases; unmatched junction bases: 5. CDR3 length: 16 amino acids. Germline CDR1 reads MDHEN; CDR2 reads SYDVKM. The CDR3 region is CASSYAGLAGANVLTF. The CDR3 coding sequence is TGTGCCAGCAGTTACGCCGGACTAGCTGGGGCCAACGTCCTGACTTTC.

This chain connects TRBV5-1 to TRBJ2-1, with D tentatively TRBD2 (6 bases). Germline V gene lookup returns CDR1 SGHRS and CDR2 YFSETQ. The CDR3 length is 13 residues. V was clipped by 6 bases and J by 6 bases, with 13 bases between them. In DNA form, the CDR3 reads TGCGCCAGCACGTCGGGGAGGACCAATGAGCAGTTCTTC. Translating it yields CASTSGRTNEQFF.